This T cell receptor beta chain is from a study of blood T cell repertoires in COVID-19. Looking at the study overall: Sites across the United States, Italy and Spain contributed samples from acute and convalescent COVID-19.

The CDR3 has 13 residues. Between the trimmed V and J ends, which lost 6 bases and 0 bases, there was a span of 11 bases. Germline-derived CDR1 and CDR2 are SQVTM and ANQGSEA. Clones were sequenced by immunoSEQ multiplex PCR, and TCRdb holds only the in-frame ones, with some missing. The sample contains about 230,000 clones, around four fifths of which appear only once. The receptor was derived from a woman between 70 and 85 years old with active or convalescent COVID-19. Specimen: peripheral blood. V usage is TRBV29-1 and J usage is TRBJ1-2, with a tentative D call TRBD1 (5 bases). DNA for the CDR3: TGCAGCGTCAGAGGAGGGGCTAACTATGGCTACACCTTC. Translated: CSVRGGANYGYTF.